This T cell receptor (beta chain) was retrieved from a study of identical twins. The germline V gene encodes CDR1 SGDLS and CDR2 YYNGEE. This CDR3 has 15 amino acids. Trimming left V 3 bases short and J 2 bases short, with 11 bases between. The table lists this clonotype with a few counts. TCRdb recomputed calls from the 5' RACE reads with MiXCR, one row per CDR3 protein. The sample records roughly 630,000 distinct CDR3 sequences, roughly 7.1% being singletons. These same records also appear under a second study, on yellow fever vaccine responses in identical twins.

This sequence joins TRBV9 and TRBJ2-2; D ambiguous. This TCR came from a woman between 18 and 30 years old in good health. Sequencing was done on a sample of PBMCs. The CDR3 here is CASSARSGNTGELFF. CDR3 DNA sequence: TGTGCCAGCAGCGCCCGTTCGGGCAACACCGGGGAGCTGTTTTTT.